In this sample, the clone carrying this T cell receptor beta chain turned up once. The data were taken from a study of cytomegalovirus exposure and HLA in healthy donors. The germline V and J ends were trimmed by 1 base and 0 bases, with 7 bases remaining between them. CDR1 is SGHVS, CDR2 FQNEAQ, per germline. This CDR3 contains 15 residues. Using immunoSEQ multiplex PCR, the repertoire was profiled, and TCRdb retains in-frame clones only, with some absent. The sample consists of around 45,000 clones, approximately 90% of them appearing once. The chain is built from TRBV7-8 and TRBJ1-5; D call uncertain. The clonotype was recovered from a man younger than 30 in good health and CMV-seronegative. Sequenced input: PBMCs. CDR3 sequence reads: CASSLGPDSNQPQHF. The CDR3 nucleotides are TGTGCCAGCAGCTTAGGTCCAGATAGCAATCAGCCCCAGCATTTT.